Following are 2 T cell receptor beta chains from one sample sequenced in a study of blood T cells in healthy people across ages. Next came a second PCR, run for roughly 6 to 11 cycles, which used a sample-barcoded 5' primer along with a J-beta primer mix. In TCRdb, the 5' RACE reads were re-called with MiXCR into one record per CDR3 protein. The data show roughly 800,000 distinct CDR3 sequences, roughly 64% seen once. Sequencing was done on a sample of blood. The source is a man aged 30-40 years in good health.

The CDR3 sequence: CASSFSPLDGYTF. The CDR3 nucleotides are TGTGCCAGCAGTTTCTCCCCTCTGGATGGCTACACCTTC. The chain has TRBV28 and TRBJ1-2; D gene uncertain. CDR1 is MDHEN, CDR2 SYDVKM, per germline. Trimming took 3 bases from V and 6 from J, leaving 11 bases between them. The CDR3 contains 13 residues.

This clonotype was counted ten times or more. The rearrangement links TRBV4-1 to TRBJ1-2; tentatively, D is TRBD1 (5 bases). The CDR3 covers 16 residues. Germline V lookup: CDR1 MGHRA, CDR2 YSYEKL. Trimming removed 4 bases from V and 4 bases from J, with 19 bases in between. CDR3 loop: CASSPRAGGRSYGYTF. For the CDR3, the DNA is TGCGCCAGCAGCCCCAGAGCGGGGGGTAGGAGCTATGGCTACACCTTC.